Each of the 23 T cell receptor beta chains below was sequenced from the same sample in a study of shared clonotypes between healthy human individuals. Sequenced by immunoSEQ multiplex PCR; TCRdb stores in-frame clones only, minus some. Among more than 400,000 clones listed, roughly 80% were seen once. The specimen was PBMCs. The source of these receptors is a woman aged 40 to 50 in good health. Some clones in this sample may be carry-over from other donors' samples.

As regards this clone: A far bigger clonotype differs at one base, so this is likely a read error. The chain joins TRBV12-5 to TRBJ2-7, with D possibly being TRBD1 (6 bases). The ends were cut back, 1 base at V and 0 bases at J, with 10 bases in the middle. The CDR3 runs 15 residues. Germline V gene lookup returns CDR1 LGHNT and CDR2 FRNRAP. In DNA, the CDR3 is TGTGCTAGTGGTTTGGCAGGGGCTAGCTCCTACGAGCAGTACTTC. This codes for CASGLAGASSYEQYF.

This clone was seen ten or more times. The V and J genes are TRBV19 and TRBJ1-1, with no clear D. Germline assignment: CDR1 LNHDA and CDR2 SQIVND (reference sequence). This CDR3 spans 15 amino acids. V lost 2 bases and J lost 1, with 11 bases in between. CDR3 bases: TGTGCCAGTAGTATAACGGCAGGCCAGAACACTGAAGCTTTCTTT. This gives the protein CASSITAGQNTEAFF.

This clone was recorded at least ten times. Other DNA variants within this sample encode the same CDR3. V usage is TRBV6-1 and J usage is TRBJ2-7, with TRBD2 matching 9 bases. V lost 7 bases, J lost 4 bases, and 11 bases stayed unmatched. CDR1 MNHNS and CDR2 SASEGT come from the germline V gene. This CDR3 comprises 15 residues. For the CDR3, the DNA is TGTGCCAGCAATCCAGCGGGAGGACTGACATACGAGCAGTACTTC. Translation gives CASNPAGGLTYEQYF.

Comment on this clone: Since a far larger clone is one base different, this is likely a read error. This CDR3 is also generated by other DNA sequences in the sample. CDR3 sequence reads: CASSQDQSGKTTYEQYF. The CDR3 nucleotides are TGTGCCAGCAGCCAAGACCAATCGGGGAAGACCACCTACGAGCAGTACTTC. This chain uses TRBV4-2 with TRBJ2-7; TRBD2 is a possible D gene (5 bases). Germline V gene sequence: CDR1 LGHNA, CDR2 YNFKEQ. Trimming stripped 0 bases from V and 2 bases from J, with 17 bases between. The CDR3 has 17 amino acids.

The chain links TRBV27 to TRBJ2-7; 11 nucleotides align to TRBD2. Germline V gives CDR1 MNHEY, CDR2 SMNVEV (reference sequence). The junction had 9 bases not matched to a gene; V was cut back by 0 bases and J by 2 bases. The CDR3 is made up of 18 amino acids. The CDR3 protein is CASSLSGGRGLAAYEQYF. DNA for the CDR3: TGTGCCAGCAGTTTATCTGGGGGGAGGGGACTAGCGGCCTACGAGCAGTACTTC.

CDR3 DNA sequence: TGTGCCAGCAGCTCTTCCCACTATGACAGCTATGGCTACACCTTC. It codes for CASSSSHYDSYGYTF. The chain employs TRBV7-8 and TRBJ1-2; possibly TRBD1 for D (5 bases). This CDR3 has 15 amino acids. Looked up from germline, CDR1 is SGHVS and CDR2 is FQNEAQ. Trimming stripped 4 bases from V and 4 bases from J, with 16 bases between.

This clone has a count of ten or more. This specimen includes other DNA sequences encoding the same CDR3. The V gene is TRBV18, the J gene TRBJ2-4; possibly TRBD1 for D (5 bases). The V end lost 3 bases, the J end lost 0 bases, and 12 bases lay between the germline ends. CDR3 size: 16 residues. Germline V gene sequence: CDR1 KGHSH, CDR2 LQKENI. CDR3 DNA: TGTGCCAGCTCACCCCCGTCAGGGCTAGCCAAAAACATTCAGTACTTC. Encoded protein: CASSPPSGLAKNIQYF.

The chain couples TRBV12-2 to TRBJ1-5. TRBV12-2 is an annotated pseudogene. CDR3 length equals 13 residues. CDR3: CASRLAGDQPQHF. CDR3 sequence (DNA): TGTGCAAGTCGCTTAGCTGGGGATCAGCCCCAGCATTTT.

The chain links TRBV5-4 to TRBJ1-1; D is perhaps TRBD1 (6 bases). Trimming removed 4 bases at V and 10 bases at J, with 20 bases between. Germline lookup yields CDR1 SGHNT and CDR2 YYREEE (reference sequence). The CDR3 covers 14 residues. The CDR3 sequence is CASSQGRGGGRAFF. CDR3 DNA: TGTGCCAGCAGCCAGGGCAGGGGCGGGGGTCGAGCTTTCTTT.

CDR3: CASSIQDSNQPQHF. The CDR3 nucleotides are TGTGCCAGTAGTATTCAGGATAGCAATCAGCCCCAGCATTTT. The chain uses TRBV19 and TRBJ1-5; D ambiguous. Trimming stripped 3 bases from V and 0 bases from J, with 6 bases between. The germline V gene has CDR1 LNHDA and CDR2 SQIVND (reference sequence). The CDR3 is 14 residues long.

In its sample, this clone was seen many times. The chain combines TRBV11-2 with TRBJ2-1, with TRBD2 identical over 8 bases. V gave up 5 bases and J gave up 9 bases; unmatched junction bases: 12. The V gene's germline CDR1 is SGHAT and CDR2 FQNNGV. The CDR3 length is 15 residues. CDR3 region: CASSGPGLVSPEQFF. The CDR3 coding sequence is TGTGCCAGCAGCGGACCGGGACTAGTGTCCCCTGAGCAGTTCTTC.

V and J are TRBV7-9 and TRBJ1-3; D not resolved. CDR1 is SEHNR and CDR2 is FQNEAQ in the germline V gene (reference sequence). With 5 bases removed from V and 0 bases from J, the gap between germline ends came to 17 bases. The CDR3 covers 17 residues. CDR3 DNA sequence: TGTGCCAGCAGCCGCAAGCCCTGGTATATCTCTGGAAACACCATATATTTT. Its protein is CASSRKPWYISGNTIYF.

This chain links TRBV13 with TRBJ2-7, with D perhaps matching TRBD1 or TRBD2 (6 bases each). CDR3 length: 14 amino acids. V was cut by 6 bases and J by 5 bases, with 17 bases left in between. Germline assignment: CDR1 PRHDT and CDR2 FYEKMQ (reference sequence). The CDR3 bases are TGTGCCAGCAGAGTAGGGGGTTCGGGGGACGAGCAGTACTTC. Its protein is CASRVGGSGDEQYF.

This CDR3 reads CASSSTGGQETQYF. Written as DNA, the CDR3 is TGTGCCAGCAGTTCCACAGGTGGCCAAGAGACCCAGTACTTC. The rearrangement joins TRBV27 to TRBJ2-5, with D perhaps matching TRBD1 (5 bases). Germline values: CDR1 MNHEY, CDR2 SMNVEV (reference sequence). This CDR3 spans 14 amino acids. Trimming stripped 4 bases from V and 1 base from J, with 10 bases between.

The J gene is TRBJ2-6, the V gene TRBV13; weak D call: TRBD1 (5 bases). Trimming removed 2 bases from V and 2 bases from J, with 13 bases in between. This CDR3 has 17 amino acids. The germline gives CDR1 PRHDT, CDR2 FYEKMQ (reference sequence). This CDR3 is CASSLLYRRTGANVLTF. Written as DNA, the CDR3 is TGTGCCAGCAGCTTACTATACAGGCGCACTGGGGCCAACGTCCTGACTTTC.

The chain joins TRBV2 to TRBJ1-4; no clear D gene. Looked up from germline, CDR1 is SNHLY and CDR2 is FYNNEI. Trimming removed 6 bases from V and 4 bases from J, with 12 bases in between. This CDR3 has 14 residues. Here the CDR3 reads CASRIEKFNEKLFF. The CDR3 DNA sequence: TGTGCCAGCAGGATAGAAAAGTTTAATGAAAAACTGTTTTTT.

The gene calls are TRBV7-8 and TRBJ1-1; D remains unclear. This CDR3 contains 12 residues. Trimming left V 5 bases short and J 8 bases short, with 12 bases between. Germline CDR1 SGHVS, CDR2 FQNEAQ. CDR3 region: CASSPTRAEAFF. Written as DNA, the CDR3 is TGTGCCAGCAGCCCAACCCGGGCCGAAGCTTTCTTT.

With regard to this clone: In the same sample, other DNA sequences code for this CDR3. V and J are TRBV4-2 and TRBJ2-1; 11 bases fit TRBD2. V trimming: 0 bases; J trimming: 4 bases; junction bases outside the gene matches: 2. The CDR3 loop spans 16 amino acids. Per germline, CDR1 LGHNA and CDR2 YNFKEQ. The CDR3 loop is CASSQDLAGGYNEQFF. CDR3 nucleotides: TGTGCCAGCAGCCAAGATCTAGCGGGAGGATACAATGAGCAGTTCTTC.

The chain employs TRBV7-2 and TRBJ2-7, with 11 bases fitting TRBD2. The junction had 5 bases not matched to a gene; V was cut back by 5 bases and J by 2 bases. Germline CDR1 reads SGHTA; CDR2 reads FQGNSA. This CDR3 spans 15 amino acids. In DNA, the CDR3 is TGTGCCAGCAGCCCGACTAGCGGGAAAACCTACGAGCAGTACTTC. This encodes CASSPTSGKTYEQYF.

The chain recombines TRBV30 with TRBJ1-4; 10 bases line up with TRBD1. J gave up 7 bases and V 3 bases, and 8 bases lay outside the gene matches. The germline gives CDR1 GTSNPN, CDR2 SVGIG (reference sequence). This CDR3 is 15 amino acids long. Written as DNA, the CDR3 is TGTGCCTGGAGGGAGACAGGGGGCGAGTTTGAAAAACTGTTTTTT. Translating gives CAWRETGGEFEKLFF. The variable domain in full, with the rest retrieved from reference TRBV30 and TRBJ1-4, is SQTIHQWPATLVQPVGSPLSLECTVEGTSNPNLYWYRQAAGRGLQLLFYSVGIGQISSEVPQNLSASRPQDRQFILSSKKLLLSDSGFYLCAWRETGGEFEKLFFGSGTQLSVL.

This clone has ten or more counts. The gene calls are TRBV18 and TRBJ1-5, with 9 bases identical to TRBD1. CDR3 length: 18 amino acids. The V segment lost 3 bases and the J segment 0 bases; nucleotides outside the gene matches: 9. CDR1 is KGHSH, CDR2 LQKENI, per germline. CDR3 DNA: TGTGCCAGCTCACCGACTCCCGGGACAGGGAATAGCAATCAGCCCCAGCATTTT. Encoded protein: CASSPTPGTGNSNQPQHF.

CDR3 residues: CASSVTANEQFF. CDR3 in DNA: TGTGCCAGCAGCGTAACTGCCAATGAGCAGTTCTTC. V is TRBV11-2 and J is TRBJ2-1; D gene unclear. From germline, CDR1 is SGHAT and CDR2 FQNNGV. The V gene lost 5 bases and the J gene lost 6 bases, with 8 bases spanning the gap. The CDR3 is 12 residues long.

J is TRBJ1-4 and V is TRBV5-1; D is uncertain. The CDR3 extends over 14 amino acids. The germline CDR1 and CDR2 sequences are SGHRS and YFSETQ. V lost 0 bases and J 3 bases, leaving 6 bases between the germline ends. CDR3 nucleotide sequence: TGCGCCAGCAGCTTGGAGGCTTCTAATGAAAAACTGTTTTTT. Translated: CASSLEASNEKLFF.